This TCR beta chain derives from a study of blood T cells in healthy people across ages. The study, taken as a whole, reports: The long-lived group displayed more naive CD4+ cells, plus higher diversity, than the aged donors did.

Primers used in a second PCR of about 6 to 12 cycles were a sample-barcoded 5' primer and a J-beta primer mix. The template-switch adaptor was a 5' adaptor with 12 random nucleotides. It tagged each cDNA molecule. TCRdb re-called the 5' RACE reads with MiXCR, one entry per CDR3 protein. The repertoire holds some 1.8 million distinct CDR3 sequences, with around 42% as singletons. J lost 8 bases, V lost 4 bases, and 7 bases had no gene match. The germline V gene encodes CDR1 SQVTM and CDR2 ANQGSEA. The CDR3 has 12 residues. Each individual donor underwent a draw of about 11 milliliters of peripheral blood. This clonotype was observed a handful of times. Its antigen is not identified.

The sequence derives from a human donor in good health. The sample taken for sequencing was blood. This chain joins TRBV29-1 and TRBJ1-2; 7 bases are a match to TRBD1. DNA for the CDR3: TGCAGCGTTGGAGAGGGGGCAAGAGGCTACACCTTC. Translated: CSVGEGARGYTF.